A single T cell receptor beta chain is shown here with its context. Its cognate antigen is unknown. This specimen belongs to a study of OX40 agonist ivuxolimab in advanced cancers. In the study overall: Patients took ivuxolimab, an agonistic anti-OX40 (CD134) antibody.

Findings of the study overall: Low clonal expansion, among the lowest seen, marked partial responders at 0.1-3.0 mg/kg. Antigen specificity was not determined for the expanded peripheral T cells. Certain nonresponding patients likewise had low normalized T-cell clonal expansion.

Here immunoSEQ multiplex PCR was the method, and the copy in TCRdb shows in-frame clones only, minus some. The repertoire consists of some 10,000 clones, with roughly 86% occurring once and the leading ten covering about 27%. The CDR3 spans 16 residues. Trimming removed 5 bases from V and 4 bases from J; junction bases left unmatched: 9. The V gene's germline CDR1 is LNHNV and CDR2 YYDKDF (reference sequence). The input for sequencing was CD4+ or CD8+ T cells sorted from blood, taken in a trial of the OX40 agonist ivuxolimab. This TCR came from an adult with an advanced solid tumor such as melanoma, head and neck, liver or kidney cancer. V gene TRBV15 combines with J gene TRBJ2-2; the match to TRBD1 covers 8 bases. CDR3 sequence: CATSGTGGRGTGELFF. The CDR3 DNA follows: TGTGCCACCAGCGGAACAGGGGGTAGGGGCACCGGGGAGCTGTTTTTT.